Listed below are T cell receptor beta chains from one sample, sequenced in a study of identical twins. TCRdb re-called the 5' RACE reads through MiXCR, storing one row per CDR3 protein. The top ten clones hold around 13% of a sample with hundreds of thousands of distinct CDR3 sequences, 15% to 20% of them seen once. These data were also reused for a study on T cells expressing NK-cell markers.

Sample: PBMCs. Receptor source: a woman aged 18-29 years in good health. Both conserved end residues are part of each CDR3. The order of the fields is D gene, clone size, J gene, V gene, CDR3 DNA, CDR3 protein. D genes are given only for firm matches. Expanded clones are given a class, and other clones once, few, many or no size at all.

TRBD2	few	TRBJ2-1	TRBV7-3	TGTGCCAGCAGCTTAACAACTAGCGGTTACAATGAGCAGTTCTTC	CASSLTTSGYNEQFF
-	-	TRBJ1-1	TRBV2	TGTGCCAGCAGTCCACAAAGGAGGACTGAAGCTTTCTTT	CASSPQRRTEAFF
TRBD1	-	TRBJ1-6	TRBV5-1	TGCGCCAGCAGCTTATTTGACAGGGACGGCTCACCCCTCCACTTT	CASSLFDRDGSPLHF
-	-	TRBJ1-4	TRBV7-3	TGTGCCAGCAGCCCAACAGGGAATGATGAAAAACTGTTTTTT	CASSPTGNDEKLFF
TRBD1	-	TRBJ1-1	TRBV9	TGTGCCAGCAGCGGGGGATTGACAGGGATGAACACTGAAGCTTTCTTT	CASSGGLTGMNTEAFF
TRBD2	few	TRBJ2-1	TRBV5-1	TGCGCCAGCAGCCCGCATAGCGGGGGGCCCGACAATGAGCAGTTCTTC	CASSPHSGGPDNEQFF
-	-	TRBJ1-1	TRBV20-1	TGCAGTGCTAGGCTAGGAGGGATAGACACTGAAGCTTTCTTT	CSARLGGIDTEAFF
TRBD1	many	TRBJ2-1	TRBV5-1	TGCGCCAGCAGCTCGACAGGGTGGGACAATGAGCAGTTCTTC	CASSSTGWDNEQFF
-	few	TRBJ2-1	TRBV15	TGTGCCACCAGCATTTCCCCCGGAAGGCAGGGTAGAGATGAGCAGTTCTTC	CATSISPGRQGRDEQFF
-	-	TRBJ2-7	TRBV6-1	TGTGCCAGCGTTTTGAACGAGCAGTACTTC	CASVLNEQYF
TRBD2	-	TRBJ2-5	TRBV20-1	TGCAGTGCTAGAGCGGGAGGGCCGGCGGAGACCCAGTACTTC	CSARAGGPAETQYF
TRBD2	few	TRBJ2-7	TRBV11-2	TGTGCCAGCAGCCTACGGACTAGCGGGAACTCCCACTACGAGCAGTACTTC	CASSLRTSGNSHYEQYF
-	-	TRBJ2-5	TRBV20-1	TGCAGTGCTAGAGACACCTTAATAGCTGGGGCAAGAGAGACCCAGTACTTC	CSARDTLIAGARETQYF
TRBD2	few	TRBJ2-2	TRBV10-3	TGTGCCATCGGAGTAGCGGGAGGGCCAGGCACCGGGGAGCTGTTTTTT	CAIGVAGGPGTGELFF
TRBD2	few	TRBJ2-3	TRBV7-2	TGTGCCAGCAGCACCCTAGCGGCCCTCACAGATACGCAGTATTTT	CASSTLAALTDTQYF
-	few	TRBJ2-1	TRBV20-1	TGCAGTGCTAGAGACCTCCCCTCCTACAATGAGCAGTTCTTC	CSARDLPSYNEQFF
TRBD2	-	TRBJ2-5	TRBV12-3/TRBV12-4	TGTGCCAGCAGTTTTTCCGGGAGGCAAGAGACCCAGTACTTC	CASSFSGRQETQYF
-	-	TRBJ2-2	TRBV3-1	TGTGCCAGCAGCCTAGAGTTGGGGAACACCGGGGAGCTGTTTTTT	CASSLELGNTGELFF
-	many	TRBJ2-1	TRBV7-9	TGCGCCAGCAGCTTGGCCGGAGGGTCTGATGAGCAGTTCTTC	CASSLAGGSDEQFF
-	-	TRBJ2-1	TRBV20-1	TGCAGTGCTAGAAAAGTAGAGCAGTTCTTC	CSARKVEQFF
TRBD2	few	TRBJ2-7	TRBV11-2	TGTGCCAGCAGCGGGACTAGCGGGCGGCAGTACTTC	CASSGTSGRQYF
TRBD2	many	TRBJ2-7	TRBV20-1	TGCAGTGCTACCCCGGGACTAGCGGCCTACGAGCAGTACTTC	CSATPGLAAYEQYF
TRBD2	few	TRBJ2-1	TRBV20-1	TGCAGTGCTAGAGATCTTGGAAGTAGCGGGAGGGTTAATGAGCAGTTCTTC	CSARDLGSSGRVNEQFF
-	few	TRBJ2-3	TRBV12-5	TGTGCTAGTGGTTTGCAGACAGGTCCGCAGTATTTT	CASGLQTGPQYF
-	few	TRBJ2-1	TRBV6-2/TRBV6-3	TGTGCCAGCAGCCTGGTTAATCGGGAGCAGTTCTTC	CASSLVNREQFF
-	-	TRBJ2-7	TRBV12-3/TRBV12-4	TGTGCCAGCAGTGGGCCTAATAACGAGCAGTACTTC	CASSGPNNEQYF
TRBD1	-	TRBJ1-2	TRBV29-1	TGCAGCGTTGAAGATCAGGGGGCAGGGTATGGCTACACCTTC	CSVEDQGAGYGYTF
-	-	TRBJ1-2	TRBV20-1	TGCAGTGCTAGGACCACGGAGGGCTACACCTTC	CSARTTEGYTF
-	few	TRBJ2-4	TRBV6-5	TGTGCCAGCAGTTACCAGAGGACTAACGCCAACATTCAGTACTTC	CASSYQRTNANIQYF
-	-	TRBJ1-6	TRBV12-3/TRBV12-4	TGTGCCAGCAGTTTCAGGCACGCCGGCAATTCACCCCTCCACTTT	CASSFRHAGNSPLHF
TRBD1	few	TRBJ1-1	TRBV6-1	TGTGCCAGCCCCCAGGAGGGGGCCATCTCTGAAGCTTTCTTT	CASPQEGAISEAFF
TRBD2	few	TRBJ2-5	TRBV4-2	TGTGCCAGCAGCCAAGATAGTGGACTAGCTGAGACCCAGTACTTC	CASSQDSGLAETQYF
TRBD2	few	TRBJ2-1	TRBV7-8	TGTGCCAGCAGCTTAGCCAGACTAGCGGTGTCCTACAATGAGCAGTTCTTC	CASSLARLAVSYNEQFF
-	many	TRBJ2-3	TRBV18	TGTGCCAGCTCACCAGAGCAGCTCACAGATACGCAGTATTTT	CASSPEQLTDTQYF
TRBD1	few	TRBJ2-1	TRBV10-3	TGTGCCATCAGTCGGGACAGTAGAATGATTGAGCAGTTCTTC	CAISRDSRMIEQFF